This T cell receptor (beta chain) was recorded in a study of cytomegalovirus exposure and HLA in healthy donors. Study observations and caveats: Later genetic work tied a missense DCLRE1C variant to beta-chain V and J trimming. 87-base-pair reads could not separate some V segments, including TRBV6-2 and TRBV6-3. A further, later analysis showed that HLA-associated TCR beta chains (compared with equally common others) were more clonally expanded. Later on, an analysis tied 15,000 to 20,000 TCR beta sequences to HLA alleles at 0.05 false discovery rate.

A note on this clone: Its antigen is still unknown.

The PCR ran on 60 Vbeta and 13 Jbeta primers. Clones were sequenced by immunoSEQ multiplex PCR, and TCRdb holds only the in-frame ones, with some missing. The sample includes approximately 190,000 clones, about 80% of them seen just once. This CDR3 comprises 18 residues. V trimming: 5 bases; J trimming: 5 bases; junction bases outside the gene matches: 18. Germline V gene sequence: CDR1 SGHVT, CDR2 SQSDAQ. Material: PBMCs. The receptor's source is a woman younger than 35 in good health and CMV-seropositive. V and J are TRBV7-4 and TRBJ1-1; 9 positions agree with TRBD1. The CDR3 bases are TGTGCCAGCAGCCCTGTTACCCGGGACAGGGTCCCCCATACTGAAGCTTTCTTT. This encodes CASSPVTRDRVPHTEAFF.